The rows below give T cell receptor beta chains drawn from one sample of a study of T cell responses to AZD1222 COVID-19 vaccine. Method: immunoSEQ multiplex PCR; TCRdb's copy keeps in-frame clones and lacks some. Seen here are 96,000 or so clones, roughly 88% observed once, and the top ten hold roughly 24%. The sequences come from peripheral blood, collected on day 0 of AZD1222 vaccination. These receptors were obtained from an adult in good health. CDR3s include the opening cysteine and the closing phenylalanine or tryptophan. The D gene is left open where the match is weak. Only some rows state a clone size, as once, few, many or a class for expanded clones.

d_call | clone_size | j_call | v_call | cdr3_nt | cdr3_aa
NA | NA | TRBJ2-3 | TRBV28 | TGTGCCAGCACCTTCTCGGGCAGCCTGGGGGATACGCAGTATTTT | CASTFSGSLGDTQYF
TRBD2 | NA | TRBJ2-7 | TRBV7-3 | TGTGCCAGCAGCTTAGTAGGAGCGGGAGACTACGAGCAGTACTTC | CASSLVGAGDYEQYF
TRBD1 | NA | TRBJ2-2 | TRBV5-1 | TGCGCCAGCAGCTTTGGACAGGGGAACACCGGGGAGCTGTTTTTT | CASSFGQGNTGELFF
NA | NA | TRBJ1-3 | TRBV2 | TGTGCCAGCAGTCCTTTCGACCCGAGCTCTGGAAACACCATATATTTT | CASSPFDPSSGNTIYF
NA | NA | TRBJ1-2 | TRBV18 | TGTGCCAGCTCACCTTCGAGGGCGTCTGACTATGGCTACACCTTC | CASSPSRASDYGYTF
NA | NA | TRBJ2-3 | TRBV3-1/TRBV3-2 | TGTGCCAGCAGCCAAGCTTCCGGCACAGATACGCAGTATTTT | CASSQASGTDTQYF
NA | NA | TRBJ2-7 | TRBV19 | TGTGCCACGAAGAAAAGAGGAGGGGAGGCCTACGAGCAGTACTTC | CATKKRGGEAYEQYF
NA | NA | TRBJ2-1 | TRBV19 | TGTGCCAGTAGTATTGACAAACACAATGAGCAGTTCTTC | CASSIDKHNEQFF
TRBD2 | NA | TRBJ2-7 | TRBV5-1 | TGCGCCAGCAGCCCGGACCCTTTTTTAGCGGGGGCCGAAGAGGGGCAGTACTTC | CASSPDPFLAGAEEGQYF
NA | NA | TRBJ2-2 | TRBV7-3 | TGTGCCAGCAGTGGAGGGACAATTAACACCGGGGAGCTGTTTTTT | CASSGGTINTGELFF
NA | NA | TRBJ2-2 | TRBV2 | TGTGCCAGCAGGGCTTACTTGAACACCGGGGAGCTGTTTTTT | CASRAYLNTGELFF
TRBD2 | NA | TRBJ2-3 | TRBV11-3 | TGTGCCAGCAGCTTCACGGTAGCGGGAGATACAGATACGCAGTATTTT | CASSFTVAGDTDTQYF
NA | NA | TRBJ1-1 | TRBV6-5 | TGTGCCAGCAGGCTCAGCCAGAACACTGAAGCTTTCTTT | CASRLSQNTEAFF
NA | NA | TRBJ2-6 | TRBV7-6 | TGTGCCAGCAGCCGCTCTATCCAGATCTCTGGGGCCAACGTCCTGACTTTC | CASSRSIQISGANVLTF
NA | NA | TRBJ2-7 | TRBV6-2/TRBV6-3 | TGTGCCAGCAGTTACTCGGGGGCCGTCTACGAGCAGTACTTC | CASSYSGAVYEQYF
NA | few | TRBJ2-1 | TRBV5-5 | TGTGCCAGCAGCGGGACGGCGTTCTACAATGAGCAGTTCTTC | CASSGTAFYNEQFF
NA | once | TRBJ1-2 | TRBV6-5 | TGTGCCAGCAGTCCGTCGGGGCAGTACTATGGCTACACCTTC | CASSPSGQYYGYTF
NA | NA | TRBJ2-7 | TRBV19 | TGTGCCAGTAGACCCGGAGTGGGGGGCTCCTACGAGCAGTACTTC | CASRPGVGGSYEQYF
NA | NA | TRBJ1-1 | TRBV30 | TGTGCCTGGAGTAGAAGAACTGAAGCTTTCTTT | CAWSRRTEAFF
NA | NA | TRBJ2-2 | TRBV30 | TGTGCCTGGAGTAACCCGAACACCGGGGAGCTGTTTTTT | CAWSNPNTGELFF
NA | NA | TRBJ2-3 | TRBV14 | TGTGCCAGCAGCCCCCCCGGGCGGAGCACAGATACGCAGTATTTT | CASSPPGRSTDTQYF
TRBD2 | once | TRBJ2-1 | TRBV29-1 | TGCAGCGTGGTACTAGCGGGAGGCTTCAATGAGCAGTTCTTC | CSVVLAGGFNEQFF
NA | NA | TRBJ2-7 | TRBV19 | TGTGCCAGTAGTACGCCGGGACGGGCCTCCTACGAGCAGTACTTC | CASSTPGRASYEQYF
NA | NA | TRBJ2-3 | TRBV7-2 | TGTGCCAGCAGCTACGGGGGCACAGATACGCAGTATTTT | CASSYGGTDTQYF
NA | NA | TRBJ2-7 | TRBV3-1/TRBV3-2 | TGTGCCAGCAGCCAAGTAGTTTGGTACGAGCAGTACTTC | CASSQVVWYEQYF